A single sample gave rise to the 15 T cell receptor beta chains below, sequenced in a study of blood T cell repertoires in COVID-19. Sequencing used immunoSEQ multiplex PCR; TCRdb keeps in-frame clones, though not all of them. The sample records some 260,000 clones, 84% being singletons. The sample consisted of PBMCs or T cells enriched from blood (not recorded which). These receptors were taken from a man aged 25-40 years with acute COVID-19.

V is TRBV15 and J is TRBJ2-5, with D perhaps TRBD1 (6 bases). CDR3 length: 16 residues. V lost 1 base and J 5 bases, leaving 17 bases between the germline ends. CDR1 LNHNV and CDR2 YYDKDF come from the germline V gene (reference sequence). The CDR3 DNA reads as TGTGCCACCAGCAGAGTATCCGGTCTGGGGGCGGAGACCCAGTACTTC. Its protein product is CATSRVSGLGAETQYF.

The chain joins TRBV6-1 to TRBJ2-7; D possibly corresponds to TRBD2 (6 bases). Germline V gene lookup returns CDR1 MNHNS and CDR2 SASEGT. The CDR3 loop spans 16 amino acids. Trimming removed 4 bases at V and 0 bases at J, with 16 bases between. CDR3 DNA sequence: TGTGCCAGCAGTGTACTATCGGGGGTACTCTCCTACGAGCAGTACGTC. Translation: CASSVLSGVLSYEQYV.

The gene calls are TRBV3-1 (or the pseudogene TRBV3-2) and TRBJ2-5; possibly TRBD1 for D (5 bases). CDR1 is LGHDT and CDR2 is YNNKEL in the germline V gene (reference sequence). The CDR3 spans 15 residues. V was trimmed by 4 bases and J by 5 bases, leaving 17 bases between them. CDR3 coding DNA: TGTGCCAGCAGCCGACGGGTTAGAGCAGGGGAGACCCAGTACTTC. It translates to CASSRRVRAGETQYF.

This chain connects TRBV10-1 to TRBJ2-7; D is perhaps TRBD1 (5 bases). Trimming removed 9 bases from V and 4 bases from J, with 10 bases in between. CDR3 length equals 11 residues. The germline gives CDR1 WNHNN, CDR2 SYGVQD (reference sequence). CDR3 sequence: CARGRGYEQYV. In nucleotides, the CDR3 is TGCGCCAGGGGAAGGGGTTACGAGCAGTACGTC.

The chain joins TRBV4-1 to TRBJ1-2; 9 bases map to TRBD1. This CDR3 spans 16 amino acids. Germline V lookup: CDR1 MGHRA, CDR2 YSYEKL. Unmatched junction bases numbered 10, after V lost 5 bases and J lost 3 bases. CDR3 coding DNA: TGCGCCAGCAGCACGACCGGGACAGGGAGGGACTATGGCTACACCTTC. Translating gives CASSTTGTGRDYGYTF.

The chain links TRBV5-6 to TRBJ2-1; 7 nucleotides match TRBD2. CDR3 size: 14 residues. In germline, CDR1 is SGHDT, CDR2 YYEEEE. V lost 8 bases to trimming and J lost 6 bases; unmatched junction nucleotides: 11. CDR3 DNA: TGTGCCAGTAGTTCCTGGCTAGCGGCCAATGAGCAGTTCTTC. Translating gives CASSSWLAANEQFF.

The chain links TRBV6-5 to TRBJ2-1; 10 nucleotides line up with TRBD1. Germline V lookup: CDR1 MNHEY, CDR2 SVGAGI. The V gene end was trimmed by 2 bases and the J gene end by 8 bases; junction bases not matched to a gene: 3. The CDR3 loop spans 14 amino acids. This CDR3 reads CASSYGTGAYEQFF. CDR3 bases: TGTGCCAGCAGTTACGGGACAGGGGCGTATGAGCAGTTCTTC.

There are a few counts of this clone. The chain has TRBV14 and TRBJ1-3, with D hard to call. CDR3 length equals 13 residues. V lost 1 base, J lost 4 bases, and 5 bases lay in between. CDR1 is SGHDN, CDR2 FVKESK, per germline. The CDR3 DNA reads TGTGCCAGCAGCCAAGGAGGAGGAAACACCATATATTTT. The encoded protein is CASSQGGGNTIYF.

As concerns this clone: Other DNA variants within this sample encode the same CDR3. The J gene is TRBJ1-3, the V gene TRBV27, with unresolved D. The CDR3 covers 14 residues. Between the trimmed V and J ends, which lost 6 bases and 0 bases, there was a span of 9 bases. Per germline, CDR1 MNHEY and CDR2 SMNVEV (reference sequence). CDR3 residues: CASSVTYSGNTIYF. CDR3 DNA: TGTGCCAGCAGCGTGACTTACTCTGGAAACACCATATATTTT.

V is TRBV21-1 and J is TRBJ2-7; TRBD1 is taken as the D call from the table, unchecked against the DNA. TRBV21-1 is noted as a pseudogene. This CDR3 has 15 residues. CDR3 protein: CASSKASGGPYEQYV. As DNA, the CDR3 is TGTGCCAGCAGCAAAGCGTCAGGGGGTCCCTACGAGCAGTACGTC.

As DNA, the CDR3 is TGTGCCAGCAGCTCCGGGACTAGCGGTTACAATGAGCAGTTCTTC. Protein product: CASSSGTSGYNEQFF. The chain uses TRBV5-6 and TRBJ2-1, with 11 bases matching TRBD2. This CDR3 has 15 amino acids. Trimming at V came to 3 bases and at J to 4 bases, leaving 3 bases not matched to a gene. CDR1 SGHDT and CDR2 YYEEEE come from the germline V gene.

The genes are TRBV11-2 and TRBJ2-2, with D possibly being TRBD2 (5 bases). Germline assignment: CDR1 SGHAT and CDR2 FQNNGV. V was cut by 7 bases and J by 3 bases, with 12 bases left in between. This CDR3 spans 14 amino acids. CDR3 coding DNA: TGTGCCAGCAAATATAGAGGGCACACCGGGGAGCTGTTTTTT. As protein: CASKYRGHTGELFF.

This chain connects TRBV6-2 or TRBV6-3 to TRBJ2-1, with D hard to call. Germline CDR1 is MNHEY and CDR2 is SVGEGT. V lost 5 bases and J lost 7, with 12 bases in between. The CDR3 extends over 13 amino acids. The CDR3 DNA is TGTGCCAGCAGTGCCCTCGGTAGAAATGAGCAGTTCTTC. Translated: CASSALGRNEQFF.

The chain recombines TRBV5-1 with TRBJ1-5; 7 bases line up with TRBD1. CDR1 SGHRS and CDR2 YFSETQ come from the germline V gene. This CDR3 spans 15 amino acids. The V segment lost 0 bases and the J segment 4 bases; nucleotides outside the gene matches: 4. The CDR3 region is CASSLGDSSNQPQHF. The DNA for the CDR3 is TGCGCCAGCAGCTTGGGGGACAGCTCTAATCAGCCCCAGCATTTT.

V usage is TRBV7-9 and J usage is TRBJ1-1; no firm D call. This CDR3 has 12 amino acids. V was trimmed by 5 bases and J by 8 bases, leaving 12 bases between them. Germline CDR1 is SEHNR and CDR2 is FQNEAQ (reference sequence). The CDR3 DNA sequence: TGTGCCAGCAGCCTAGGGAGCGCAGAAGCTTTCTTT. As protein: CASSLGSAEAFF.